Following are 13 T cell receptor beta chains from one sample sequenced in a study of beta chain features in type 1 diabetes. Study-level findings and limits: In all four CD4+ subsets, TCRB CDR3 length was significantly, moderately reduced in type 1 diabetes.

As every portion of the isolated RNA was reverse transcribed, the sequencing read expressed TCRB transcripts. The data were produced by immunoSEQ multiplex PCR, yet TCRdb's version contains in-frame clones alone and is incomplete. The sample lists fewer than 350,000 clones, over 14% seen once, with 0.015% in the top ten. Antigen specificity for these receptors is unknown. Sequenced: naive CD4+ T cells from blood. These receptor sequences come from a man between 18 and 35 years old with type 1 diabetes.

This clone was recorded a few times. The chain links TRBV29-1 to TRBJ2-1; tentative D call: TRBD1 (6 bases). The V end was cut by 7 bases, the J end by 0 bases, with 13 bases between. The CDR3 sequence is 14 residues long. CDR1 and CDR2 (germline): SQVTM, ANQGSEA. Here the CDR3 DNA reads TGCAGCGCCTGGGGGCACCCCTCCTACAATGAGCAGTTCTTC. Protein product: CSAWGHPSYNEQFF.

This clone was detected only a few times. The chain links TRBV28 to TRBJ2-1; D uncertain. Deletions cut 6 bases from V and 9 bases from J, with 12 bases between. CDR1 is MDHEN and CDR2 is SYDVKM in the germline V gene. The CDR3 is 12 residues long. CDR3 nucleotide sequence: TGTGCCAGCAGCGTTTTAGCTGCTGAGCAGTTCTTC. Translated, it gives CASSVLAAEQFF.

The sample holds a few counts of this clone. This sequence joins TRBV6-6 and TRBJ2-5, with 7 bases matching TRBD1. The CDR3 sequence is 16 residues long. The trim removed 2 bases at V and 0 bases at J, leaving 6 bases unmatched. Germline loops: CDR1 MNHNY, CDR2 SVGAGI (reference sequence). The CDR3 is CASSYQTQGYQETQYF. The CDR3 bases are TGTGCCAGCAGTTACCAAACACAGGGGTACCAAGAGACCCAGTACTTC.

The rearrangement joins TRBV18 to TRBJ2-1, with D maybe TRBD1 (5 bases). With 3 bases removed from V and 0 bases from J, the gap between germline ends came to 9 bases. This CDR3 has 15 residues. The germline V gene encodes CDR1 KGHSH and CDR2 LQKENI. The CDR3 loop is CASSPGQVSYNEQFF. Written as DNA, the CDR3 is TGTGCCAGCTCACCGGGGCAGGTCTCCTACAATGAGCAGTTCTTC.

This clone was observed a few times. V is TRBV14 and J is TRBJ2-7, with 8 nucleotides matching TRBD1. The V gene's germline CDR1 is SGHDN and CDR2 FVKESK. Losses at the gene ends were 0 bases for V and 5 bases for J; bases not matched to a gene: 9. This CDR3 region has 16 residues. The CDR3 is CASSQERTGGEDEQYF. The CDR3 nucleotides are TGTGCCAGCAGCCAAGAGCGTACAGGGGGAGAGGACGAGCAGTACTTC.

This clone came up a few times. The chain carries TRBV4-1 and TRBJ1-1; tentative D call: TRBD1 (5 bases). There are 16 residues in the CDR3. V gave up 2 bases and J gave up 0 bases, with 13 bases separating them. CDR1 and CDR2 (germline): MGHRA, YSYEKL. The CDR3, as DNA: TGCGCCAGCAGCCAATTCGCAGGGAGGATGAACACTGAAGCTTTCTTT. Translating it yields CASSQFAGRMNTEAFF.

This clone was seen a handful of times. This CDR3 is CASSQVDREETQYF. CDR3 DNA: TGCGCCAGCAGCCAAGTGGACAGGGAAGAGACCCAGTACTTC. V gene TRBV4-1 combines with J gene TRBJ2-5; 8 nucleotides align to TRBD1. The CDR3 runs to 14 residues. Trimming took 1 base from V and 3 from J; bases not matched to a gene: 1. Germline CDR1 and CDR2: MGHRA and YSYEKL.

This clone was detected only a few times. The chain couples TRBV4-3 to TRBJ1-6; a weak D match, TRBD1 (5 bases). The CDR3 loop spans 14 amino acids. V lost 4 bases, J lost 10 bases, and 14 bases lay in between. Germline V gene sequence: CDR1 LGHNA, CDR2 YSLEER. The CDR3 DNA reads TGCGCCAGCAGCCGTTGGGGGGATTGGTCACCCCTCCACTTT. Residues: CASSRWGDWSPLHF.

This clone was recorded a few times. The V call is TRBV9, the J call TRBJ2-2, with 9 bases lining up with TRBD1. This CDR3 is 16 amino acids long. Germline V gene sequence: CDR1 SGDLS, CDR2 YYNGEE. The trim removed 1 base at V and 1 base at J, leaving 2 bases unmatched. The CDR3 DNA reads as TGTGCCAGCAGCGTAACAGGGGGCTGGAACACCGGGGAGCTGTTTTTT. It codes for CASSVTGGWNTGELFF. Based on the CDR3 plus reference TRBV9 and TRBJ2-2, the full variable domain is DSGVTQTPKHLITATGQRVTLRCSPRSGDLSVYWYQQSLDQGLQFLIQYYNGEERAKGNILERFSAQQFPDLHSELNLSSLELGDSALYFCASSVTGGWNTGELFFGEGSRLTVL.

The CDR3 loop is CASSLTGGLNQPQHF. The CDR3 DNA follows: TGTGCCAGCAGCCTTACAGGGGGCCTCAATCAGCCCCAGCATTTT. This chain links TRBV7-2 with TRBJ1-5; 9 bases are shared with TRBD1. Germline values: CDR1 SGHTA, CDR2 FQGNSA. V shed 5 bases and J 3 bases; nucleotides not matched to a gene: 5. The CDR3 is 15 residues long.

This clone appeared a few times. V is TRBV19 and J is TRBJ1-5; TRBD1 might be the D (6 bases). V was cut by 7 bases and J by 4 bases, with 17 bases left in between. Germline V gives CDR1 LNHDA, CDR2 SQIVND (reference sequence). The CDR3 runs to 15 residues. Written as DNA, the CDR3 is TGTGCCAGTATCCCTAGAGGGCAGGGGAATCAGCCCCAGCATTTT. Encoded protein: CASIPRGQGNQPQHF.

The chain has TRBV2 and TRBJ1-5; D is possibly TRBD1 (6 bases). From germline, CDR1 is SNHLY and CDR2 FYNNEI. V shed 4 bases and J shed 3 bases, with 7 bases lying between them. The CDR3 is made up of 13 amino acids. In DNA form, the CDR3 reads TGTGCCAGCAGTGGGGACAACAATCAGCCCCAGCATTTT. This encodes CASSGDNNQPQHF.

The rearrangement uses TRBV6-1 and TRBJ2-5, with D possibly TRBD1 on 5 matching bases. The CDR3 consists of 13 residues. V lost 2 bases and J 2 bases, leaving 6 bases between the germline ends. The germline V gene has CDR1 MNHNS and CDR2 SASEGT. The CDR3 loop reads CASSERQQETQYF. The CDR3 DNA reads as TGTGCCAGCAGTGAACGACAGCAAGAGACCCAGTACTTC.